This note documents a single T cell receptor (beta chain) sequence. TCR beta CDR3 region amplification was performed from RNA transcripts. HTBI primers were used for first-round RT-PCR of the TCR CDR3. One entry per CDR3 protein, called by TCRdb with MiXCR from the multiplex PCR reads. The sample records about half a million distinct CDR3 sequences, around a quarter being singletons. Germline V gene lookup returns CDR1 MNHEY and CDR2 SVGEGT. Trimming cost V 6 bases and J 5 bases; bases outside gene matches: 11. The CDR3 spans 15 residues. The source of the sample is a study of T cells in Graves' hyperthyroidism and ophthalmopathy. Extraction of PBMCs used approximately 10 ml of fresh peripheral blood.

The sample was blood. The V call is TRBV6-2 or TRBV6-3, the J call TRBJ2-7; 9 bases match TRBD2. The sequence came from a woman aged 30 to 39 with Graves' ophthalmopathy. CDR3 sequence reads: CASRPSGTARHEQYF. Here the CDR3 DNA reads TGTGCCAGCAGGCCTAGCGGGACGGCTCGACACGAGCAGTACTTC.